A single sample is the source of the 27 T cell receptor beta chains below, sequenced in a study of T cells in Graves' hyperthyroidism and ophthalmopathy (dated by TCRdb to between 2018 and 2021). The library was produced with multiplex PCR. TCRdb records Illumina HiSeq 2000 as the sequencer. Amplification of TCR beta CDR3 regions was carried out from RNA transcripts. For the first round of RT-PCR on the TCR CDR3, the HTBI primer set was used together with the Qiagen OneStep RT-PCR kit. The public reads were reanalyzed by TCRdb: fastp trimming at Q25, MiXCR alignment, in-frame beta chains only. For every CDR3 protein sequence, its rows merge into one entry that carries the most common genes and DNA. This sample has about 290,000 distinct CDR3 sequences in its table, and around a sixth of those were observed once. The top ten hold approximately 31% of the sample. The sample comprised blood. These receptors were collected from a man aged 25-45 years with Graves' hyperthyroidism.

The rearrangement uses TRBV7-3 and TRBJ1-6; D remains unclear. The germline V gene encodes CDR1 SGHTA and CDR2 FQGTGA. Trimming pared 3 bases from V and 6 bases from J, leaving 6 bases between. The CDR3 runs 13 residues. CDR3 in DNA: TGTGCCAGCAGCTTCGGCATTAATTCACCCCTCCACTTT. Residues: CASSFGINSPLHF.

In this sample, this clonotype turned up many times. V is TRBV4-1 and J is TRBJ1-1; no firm D call. This CDR3 is 13 amino acids long. Trimming took 1 base from V and 4 from J, leaving 7 bases between them. CDR1 is MGHRA, CDR2 YSYEKL, per germline. The CDR3: CASSQVAVTEAFF. The CDR3 DNA reads as TGCGCCAGCAGCCAAGTTGCGGTCACTGAAGCTTTCTTT.

This clonotype was counted ten times or more. The rearrangement joins TRBV18 to TRBJ2-1, with 8 bases that match TRBD1. Per germline, CDR1 KGHSH and CDR2 LQKENI. V trimming: 5 bases; J trimming: 2 bases; junction bases outside the gene matches: 5. The CDR3 length is 15 residues. The CDR3 DNA reads TGTGCCAGCTCAGCTCAGGGGGCGGCCTACAATGAGCAGTTCTTC. Protein: CASSAQGAAYNEQFF.

The chain recombines TRBV7-9 with TRBJ1-4, with 8 bases that match TRBD1. The junction had 0 bases not matched to a gene; V was cut back by 5 bases and J by 1 base. Germline loops: CDR1 SEHNR, CDR2 FQNEAQ (reference sequence). The CDR3 sequence is 14 residues long. This CDR3 reads CASSDRGTNEKLFF. The DNA of the CDR3 is TGTGCCAGCAGCGACAGGGGAACTAATGAAAAACTGTTTTTT.

V usage is TRBV5-1 and J usage is TRBJ1-2, with TRBD1 matching 10 bases. The CDR3 contains 14 residues. Germline V lookup: CDR1 SGHRS, CDR2 YFSETQ. V trimming: 2 bases; J trimming: 14 bases; junction bases outside the gene matches: 12. The CDR3 DNA is TGCGCCAGCAGCTTTTTGTTGGGACAGGGGACTCTAACCTTC. This codes for CASSFLLGQGTLTF.

The chain is built from TRBV20-1 and TRBJ2-5, with a weak D call TRBD1 (6 bases). V was cut by 2 bases and J by 2 bases, with 12 bases left in between. This CDR3 is 14 amino acids long. CDR1 is DFQATT and CDR2 is SNEGSKA in the germline V gene (reference sequence). The chain's CDR3 is CSARSPTGQETQYF. For the CDR3, the DNA is TGCAGTGCTAGATCCCCCACAGGGCAAGAGACCCAGTACTTC.

This clonotype was detected a few times. V is TRBV6-1 and J is TRBJ1-2; 7 bases map to TRBD1. Germline V gene sequence: CDR1 MNHNS, CDR2 SASEGT. The trim removed 5 bases at V and 7 bases at J, leaving 7 bases unmatched. The CDR3 consists of 13 residues. The CDR3 region is CASSRGPWRGYTF. In nucleotides, the CDR3 is TGTGCCAGCAGTAGGGGGCCATGGCGTGGCTACACCTTC.

This clonotype was counted many times. The gene calls are TRBV7-9 and TRBJ2-5; 9 nucleotides align to TRBD2. This CDR3 contains 16 residues. Trimming took 0 bases from V and 3 from J; bases not matched to a gene: 5. Germline lookup yields CDR1 SEHNR and CDR2 FQNEAQ (reference sequence). The CDR3 DNA is TGTGCCAGCAGCTTAGCTGCGGGAGGGTTGGAAGAGACCCAGTACTTC. Protein: CASSLAAGGLEETQYF.

This rearrangement joins TRBV20-1 to TRBJ1-6, with D possibly TRBD1 on 5 matching bases. Trimming stripped 2 bases from V and 7 bases from J, with 18 bases between. Germline V CDR1 and CDR2: DFQATT, SNEGSKA (reference sequence). The CDR3 runs to 16 residues. In DNA form, the CDR3 reads TGCAGTGCTAGAAGGAGGGACTCCCTGGGAAATTCACCCCTCCACTTT. Encoded protein: CSARRRDSLGNSPLHF.

The genes are TRBV28 and TRBJ1-1; a weak D match, TRBD1 (6 bases). Trimming took off 2 bases at V and 5 bases at J, with 9 bases between the two ends. Germline V CDR1 and CDR2: MDHEN, SYDVKM. The CDR3 covers 13 residues. The CDR3 bases are TGTGCCAGCAGTTTACCAGGGGAAACTGAAGCTTTCTTT. Translation gives CASSLPGETEAFF. The entire variable domain, with the rest obtained from reference TRBV28 and TRBJ1-1, is as follows: DVKVTQSSRYLVKRTGEKVFLECVQDMDHENMFWYRQDPGLGLRLIYFSYDVKMKEKGDIPEGYSVSREKKERFSLILESASTNQTSMYLCASSLPGETEAFFGQGTRLTVV.

This clonotype was recorded at least ten times. DNA for the CDR3: TGTGCCAGCAGCTTCGAGGTCAGAGAGCAGTTCTTC. Translating it yields CASSFEVREQFF. This chain connects TRBV7-8 to TRBJ2-1; D not certain. CDR1 SGHVS and CDR2 FQNEAQ come from the germline V gene. The germline V and J ends were trimmed by 3 bases and 10 bases, with 10 bases remaining between them. The CDR3 totals 12 residues.

To note about this clonotype: A read error may produce the germline difference seen at one junction end. This chain uses TRBV5-1 with TRBJ1-1, with 7 bases lining up with TRBD1. Germline assignment: CDR1 SGHRS and CDR2 YFSETQ. This CDR3 is 14 amino acids long. CDR3 coding DNA: TGCGCCAGCAGCGGGGAAGGGGGCGGCACTGGAGCTTTCTTT. Amino acids: CASSGEGGGTGAFF.

In its sample, this clonotype was seen many times. V gene TRBV30 combines with J gene TRBJ2-7; 7 bases are shared with TRBD1. With V trimmed by 4 bases and J by 0 bases, 3 bases remained unmatched. The germline CDR1 and CDR2 sequences are GTSNPN and SVGIG (reference sequence). The CDR3 contains 13 residues. The CDR3 DNA follows: TGTGCCTGGACGGGACAGACCTCCTACGAGCAGTACTTC. Translated, it gives CAWTGQTSYEQYF. The full variable domain, rest sourced from reference TRBV30 and TRBJ2-7, is SQTIHQWPATLVQPVGSPLSLECTVEGTSNPNLYWYRQAAGRGLQLLFYSVGIGQISSEVPQNLSASRPQDRQFILSSKKLLLSDSGFYLCAWTGQTSYEQYFGPGTRLTVT.

There are many counts of this clonotype. The chain is built from TRBV11-2 and TRBJ1-4, with D perhaps TRBD1 (6 bases). Germline CDR1 is SGHAT and CDR2 is FQNNGV. V was pared by 0 bases and J by 0 bases, with 11 bases between. The CDR3 has 17 amino acids. The CDR3 sequence is CASSLDRGTSTNEKLFF. DNA for the CDR3: TGTGCCAGCAGCTTAGATCGGGGGACATCAACTAATGAAAAACTGTTTTTT.

The rearrangement links TRBV3-1 to TRBJ2-7; D possibly corresponds to TRBD1 (8 bases). The CDR3 has 14 residues. Between the trimmed V and J ends, which lost 1 base and 7 bases, there was a span of 14 bases. CDR1 is LGHDT and CDR2 is YNNKEL in the germline V gene (reference sequence). The CDR3 loop is CASSQGYRGGEQYF. DNA of the CDR3: TGTGCCAGCAGCCAAGGTTACAGGGGGGGTGAGCAGTACTTC.

With respect to this clonotype: Given a much more abundant clone one base away, this may be a read error. This chain joins TRBV6-1 and TRBJ1-2; D call uncertain. The CDR3 has 11 amino acids. With 6 bases removed from V and 10 bases from J, the gap between germline ends came to 12 bases. CDR1 and CDR2 (germline): MNHNS, SASEGT. The CDR3 loop is CASREYGAYTF. The CDR3 bases are TGTGCCAGCAGGGAGTACGGCGCCTACACCTTC.

V gene TRBV5-1 combines with J gene TRBJ1-1, with a weak D call TRBD1 (5 bases). Trimming cost V 3 bases and J 4 bases, with 19 bases left between them. The CDR3 consists of 16 residues. CDR1 and CDR2 from the germline V gene are SGHRS and YFSETQ. The CDR3 reads CASSSQGIGGGTEAFF. The CDR3 DNA reads as TGCGCCAGCAGCTCCCAGGGTATAGGCGGTGGCACTGAAGCTTTCTTT.

Regarding this clonotype: This is likely a read error, given that the CDR3 carries no conserved phenylalanine or tryptophan at its end. V and J are TRBV6-2 or TRBV6-3 and TRBJ2-7; D is uncertain. V shed 6 bases and J shed 2 bases, with 14 bases lying between them. This CDR3 is built from 14 residues. Per germline, CDR1 MNHEY and CDR2 SVGEGT. This chain's CDR3 is CASSVVDGTYEQYL. The CDR3 DNA reads as TGTGCCAGCAGCGTAGTGGACGGCACCTACGAGCAGTACCTC.

Only a few counts were recorded for this clonotype. This sequence joins TRBV20-1 and TRBJ2-1; 8 bases align to TRBD2. Per the germline V gene, CDR1 is DFQATT and CDR2 is SNEGSKA (reference sequence). With V trimmed by 5 bases and J by 0 bases, 6 bases remained unmatched. CDR3 length: 15 residues. CDR3 region: CSAGSGGSSYNEQFF. DNA of the CDR3: TGCAGTGCTGGATCGGGGGGGAGCTCCTACAATGAGCAGTTCTTC.

This clonotype was observed a handful of times. V is TRBV29-1 and J is TRBJ2-5; possible D gene TRBD1, 6 bases. The germline V gene encodes CDR1 SQVTM and CDR2 ANQGSEA. The V gene lost 5 bases and the J gene lost 5 bases, with 9 bases spanning the gap. CDR3 size: 11 residues. The CDR3: CSVSGVETQYF. In DNA, the CDR3 is TGCAGCGTTTCAGGGGTGGAGACCCAGTACTTC. Drawing the rest from reference TRBV29-1 and TRBJ2-5, the complete variable domain is SAVISQKPSRDICQRGTSLTIQCQVDSQVTMMFWYRQQPGQSLTLIATANQGSEATYESGFVIDKFPISRPNLTFSTLTVSNMSPEDSSIYLCSVSGVETQYFGPGTRLLVL.

This chain joins TRBV7-3 and TRBJ1-1, with 9 bases that match TRBD1. Germline V CDR1 and CDR2: SGHTA, FQGTGA. V was clipped by 5 bases and J by 6 bases; unmatched bases: 7. CDR3 length: 14 amino acids. The CDR3 loop reads CASSPSDRGAEAFF. In DNA form, the CDR3 reads TGTGCCAGCAGCCCATCCGACAGGGGGGCTGAAGCTTTCTTT.

This clonotype was counted at least ten times. This sequence joins TRBV11-3 and TRBJ2-5, with TRBD2 as a possible D gene (5 bases). Deletions cut 5 bases from V and 2 bases from J, with 12 bases between. Germline CDR1 is SGHNT and CDR2 is YENEEA. The CDR3 runs to 14 residues. CDR3 DNA: TGTGCCAGCAGCCCGGACGGGAAACAAGAGACCCAGTACTTC. Translating gives CASSPDGKQETQYF.

The chain couples TRBV6-5 to TRBJ2-7; 7 bases match TRBD2. Germline values: CDR1 MNHEY, CDR2 SVGAGI. The CDR3 covers 17 residues. The V gene end was trimmed by 0 bases and the J gene end by 5 bases; junction bases not matched to a gene: 13. The CDR3 loop reads CASSYSRLRLAGHEQYF. As DNA, the CDR3 is TGTGCCAGCAGTTACTCCCGACTAAGACTAGCAGGCCACGAGCAGTACTTC.

This clonotype was counted many times. The chain is built from TRBV11-2 and TRBJ2-6; D is uncertain. Per germline, CDR1 SGHAT and CDR2 FQNNGV. The CDR3 spans 14 residues. V lost 5 bases, J lost 4 bases, and 9 bases lay in between. The CDR3 is CASSALRGANVLTF. The CDR3 DNA reads TGTGCCAGCAGCGCCCTAAGGGGGGCCAACGTCCTGACTTTC.

The chain uses TRBV24-1 and TRBJ2-7; TRBD1 matches 7 bases. Looked up from germline, CDR1 is KGHDR and CDR2 is SFDVKD. V trimming: 2 bases; J trimming: 2 bases; junction bases outside the gene matches: 2. The CDR3 covers 14 residues. CDR3 in DNA: TGTGCCACCAGTGATTCGACAGGGCCCTACGAGCAGTACTTC. Translating gives CATSDSTGPYEQYF.

Ten or more counts support this clonotype. The gene calls are TRBV20-1 and TRBJ2-7; D perhaps matches TRBD2 (5 bases). The CDR3 totals 16 residues. Looked up from germline, CDR1 is DFQATT and CDR2 is SNEGSKA (reference sequence). V was cut by 0 bases and J by 1 base, with 16 bases left in between. CDR3 residues: CSARDLNPGGSYEQYF. Written as DNA, the CDR3 is TGCAGTGCTAGAGATCTTAACCCCGGCGGGTCCTACGAGCAGTACTTC.

V and J are TRBV27 and TRBJ2-7; tentatively, D is TRBD2 (5 bases). The CDR3 runs 13 residues. V lost 4 bases and J 4 bases, leaving 11 bases between the germline ends. The V gene's germline CDR1 is MNHEY and CDR2 SMNVEV (reference sequence). The CDR3 is CASSSRDLYEQYF. The CDR3 DNA is TGTGCCAGCAGTTCACGGGATCTTTACGAGCAGTACTTC.